The clone carrying this T cell receptor (beta chain) has just a few counts. The antigen is unknown. The CDR3 length is 16 residues. Losses at the gene ends were 5 bases for V and 1 base for J; bases not matched to a gene: 6. This sample was taken from a study of T cell repertoires in cytomegalovirus infection. MiXCR, run by TCRdb on the reads, gives a single entry per CDR3 protein. This sample carries approximately 730,000 distinct CDR3 sequences, roughly 28% of them seen once, and the ten largest clones take around 13%. The chain links TRBV12-3 or TRBV12-4 to TRBJ2-1; 9 positions agree with TRBD1. The source material was cultured CD8+ T cells from PBMCs, sampled from culture after CMV antigen stimulation. The sequence derives from a human donor in good health (CMV status not recorded). Some clones in this sample may be carry-over from other donors' samples. The CDR3 reads CASSPLGTGSYNEQFF. CDR3 coding DNA: TGTGCCAGCAGTCCGCTAGGGACAGGGTCCTACAATGAGCAGTTCTTC.